This T cell receptor beta chain came from a study of cytomegalovirus exposure and HLA in healthy donors. General study findings and limits: Cytomegalovirus association was listed for 170 or so TCR beta chains. Most likely, a cluster of highly shared sequence variants arose as a sequencing artifact.

About this clone: The antigen is not known.

The PCR made use of 60 Vbeta and 13 Jbeta primers. The table came from immunoSEQ multiplex PCR; TCRdb's copy has only in-frame clones and leaves some out. The data hold about 170,000 clones, with 70% to 90% observed a single time. This TCR derives from a man under 40 in good health and CMV-seropositive. Sequenced sample: PBMCs.

CDR3: CASSLVAARDHSYEQYF. The CDR3 DNA sequence: TGTGCCAGCAGCTTAGTCGCCGCGCGGGACCACTCCTACGAGCAGTACTTC. The rearrangement links TRBV11-3 to TRBJ2-7, with D perhaps TRBD2 (6 bases). This CDR3 contains 17 residues. Deletions cut 1 base from V and 0 bases from J, with 16 bases between. CDR1 is SGHNT, CDR2 YENEEA, per germline.